This TCR beta chain was identified during a study of T cell repertoires in cytomegalovirus infection. Whole-study context: Well-studied HLA-B-restricted CMV epitopes were used in the study alongside recently identified HLA-C-restricted ones. A matching HLA type, together with CMV infection, was signaled by public TCR beta signatures.

General study results and limits: HLA-C-restricted CMV clonotypes gave the most frequent clonotype in two of eight donors. Carriage of CMV together with the relevant HLA was identifiable through cumulative public TCR beta family frequency.

TCRdb re-derived calls from the reads in MiXCR, one entry per CDR3 protein. The sample records about half a million distinct CDR3 sequences, under 45% being singletons. On this clonotype: Antigen: not known.

V shed 3 bases and J shed 1 base, with 9 bases lying between them. This CDR3 contains 15 residues. The germline V gene has CDR1 LGHNA and CDR2 YSLEER. The specimen was cultured PBMCs, collected from culture after CMV antigen stimulation. The chain recombines TRBV4-3 with TRBJ2-2; D is unresolved. The TCR comes from a human donor in good health (CMV status not recorded). Some clones in this sample may be carry-over from other donors' samples. The CDR3 bases are TGCGCCAGCAGCCAGAGGCTCATGAACACCGGGGAGCTGTTTTTT. Translation: CASSQRLMNTGELFF.